This TCR beta chain came from a study of T cell repertoires in cytomegalovirus infection. Study details: HLA-C-restricted CMV epitopes, recently identified, and well-studied HLA-B-restricted ones were used by the study.

Findings of the study overall: Identification of carriers of CMV plus the relevant HLA was performed using cumulative public TCR beta family frequency. Ex vivo responses were dominated by HLA-C-restricted CMV-specific TCR beta clonotypes.

The CDR3 totals 15 residues. The V end was cut by 5 bases, the J end by 0 bases, with 11 bases between. From germline, CDR1 is MNHNS and CDR2 SASEGT. MiXCR was run by TCRdb on the reads, yielding one entry per CDR3 protein. The sample has around 750,000 distinct CDR3 sequences, 30% to 35% seen once; the top ten hold about an eighth. Concerning this clonotype: Its antigen is not identified.

The specimen was cultured CD8+ T cells from PBMCs, collected from culture after CMV antigen stimulation. This chain connects TRBV6-1 to TRBJ2-1; D remains unclear. This sequence was found in a human donor in good health (CMV status not recorded). Some clones in this sample may be carry-over from other donors' samples. The CDR3 sequence: CASSLQSRSYNEQFF. DNA for the CDR3: TGTGCCAGCAGTCTACAGAGTCGCTCCTACAATGAGCAGTTCTTC.